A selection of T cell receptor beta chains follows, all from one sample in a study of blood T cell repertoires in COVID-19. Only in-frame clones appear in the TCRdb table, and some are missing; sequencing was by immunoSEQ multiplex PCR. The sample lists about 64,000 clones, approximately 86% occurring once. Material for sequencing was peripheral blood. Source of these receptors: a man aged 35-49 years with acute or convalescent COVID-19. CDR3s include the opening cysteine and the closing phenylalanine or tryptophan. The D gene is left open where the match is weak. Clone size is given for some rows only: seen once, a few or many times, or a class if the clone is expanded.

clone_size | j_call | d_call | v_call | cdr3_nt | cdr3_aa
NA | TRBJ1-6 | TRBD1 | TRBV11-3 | TGTGCCAGCAGCTCGGGACAGGGCGCTACCTATAATTCACCCCTCCACTTT | CASSSGQGATYNSPLHF
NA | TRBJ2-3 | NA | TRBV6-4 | TGTGCCAGCAGCCTCGGGGTCTACACAGATACGCAGTATTTT | CASSLGVYTDTQYF
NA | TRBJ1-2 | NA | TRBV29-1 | TGCAGCGTTCTCGCGGGACGGATCTACGTAGATGGCTACACCTTC | CSVLAGRIYVDGYTF
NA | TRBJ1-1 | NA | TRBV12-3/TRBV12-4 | TGTGCCAGCAGTTTAAAGGGAGTGAATGCTTTCTTT | CASSLKGVNAFF
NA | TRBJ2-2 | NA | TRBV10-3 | TGTGCCATCACCCGTACGACAGTGGGGCTTACGAACACCGGGGAGCTGTTTTTT | CAITRTTVGLTNTGELFF
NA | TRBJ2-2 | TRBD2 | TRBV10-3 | TGTGCCACCTTAGCGGGGGGGCTCGGCGGGGAGCTGTTTTTT | CATLAGGLGGELFF
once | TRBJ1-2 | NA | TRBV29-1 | TGCAGCGTTGAATGGCAGGGGAGTGGGGGAAACTATGGCTACACCTTC | CSVEWQGSGGNYGYTF
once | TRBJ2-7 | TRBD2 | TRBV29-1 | TGCCGCGGGGGGGTGGGCGGGGGAATCTCCTACGAGCAGTACTTC | CRGGVGGGISYEQYF
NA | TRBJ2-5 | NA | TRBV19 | TGTGCCAGTAACCCCGGACAGAGAGAGAAGACCCAGTACTTC | CASNPGQREKTQYF
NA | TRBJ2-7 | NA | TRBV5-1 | TGCGCCAGCAGCTTGCCCAACTCCTACGAGCAGTACTTC | CASSLPNSYEQYF
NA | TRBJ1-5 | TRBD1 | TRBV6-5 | TGTGCCAGCAGTCAACAGGGGGTGGACGGTCAGCCCCAGCATTTT | CASSQQGVDGQPQHF
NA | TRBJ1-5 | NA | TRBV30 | TGTGCCTGGAGTCCCGTAGGCAATCAGCCCCAGCATTTT | CAWSPVGNQPQHF
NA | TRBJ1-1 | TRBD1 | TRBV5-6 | TGTGCCAGCAGCTTAGGGGGCTCCGTCGGTGAAGCTTTCTTT | CASSLGGSVGEAFF
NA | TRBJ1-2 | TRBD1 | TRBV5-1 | TGCGCCAGCAGCTCCGGACAGGGGGGCGGCTACACCTTC | CASSSGQGGGYTF
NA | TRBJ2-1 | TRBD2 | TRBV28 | TGTGCCAGCAAACCAGCGGGGGGGACGAATGAGCAGTTCTTC | CASKPAGGTNEQFF
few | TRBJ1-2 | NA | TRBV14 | TGTGCCAGCAGCCAATTCTCTTCAGGGTATGTGGGCTACACCTTC | CASSQFSSGYVGYTF
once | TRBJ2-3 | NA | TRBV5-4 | TGTGCCAGCACCTCGGACAGCGGGGCCCGCACAGATACGCAGTATTTT | CASTSDSGARTDTQYF
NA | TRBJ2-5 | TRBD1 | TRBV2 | TGTGCCAGCAGCCGGGACAGGGATCAAGAGACCCAGTACTTC | CASSRDRDQETQYF
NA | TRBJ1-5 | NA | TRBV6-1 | TGTGCCAGCAGTGATAACTGGAATCAGCCCCAGCATTTT | CASSDNWNQPQHF
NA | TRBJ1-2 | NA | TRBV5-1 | TGCGCCAGCAGCGCCGAGGTGGGGGCTGGGGGCTACACCTTC | CASSAEVGAGGYTF
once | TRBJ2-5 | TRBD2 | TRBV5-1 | TGCGCCAGCAGCGATGGGGGGGGATTCCAAGAGACCCAGTACTTC | CASSDGGGFQETQYF
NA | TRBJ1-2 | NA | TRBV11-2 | TGTGCCAGCAGCTCGCCGTCAGTAGGGGAAAGCAGAAGCTACACCTTC | CASSSPSVGESRSYTF
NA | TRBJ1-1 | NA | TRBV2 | TGTGCCAGCAGGGGACAACTGAACACTGAAGCTTTCTTT | CASRGQLNTEAFF
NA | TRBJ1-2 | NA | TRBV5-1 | TGCGCCAGCAGCTTGGAGGCAGCGTTCTCCTATGGCTACACCTTC | CASSLEAAFSYGYTF
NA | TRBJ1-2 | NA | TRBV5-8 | TGTGCCAGCAACAAGGGGGGGTGGCCTGGCTACACCTTC | CASNKGGWPGYTF
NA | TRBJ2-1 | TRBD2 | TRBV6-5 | TGTGCCAGCACCGAAACTAGCGGGGGCCTCCAGCAGTTCTTC | CASTETSGGLQQFF
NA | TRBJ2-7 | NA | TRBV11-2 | TGTGCCAGCAGCTTCCCCCGGGACGAGCAGTACTTC | CASSFPRDEQYF
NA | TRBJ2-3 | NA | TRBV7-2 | TGTGCCAGCAGGATGGGGGGAAGCACAGATACGCAGTATTTT | CASRMGGSTDTQYF
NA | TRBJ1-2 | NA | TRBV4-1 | TGCGCCAGCAGCCAAGAGGGTTTCCAGGTCCAGGGCTACACCTTC | CASSQEGFQVQGYTF
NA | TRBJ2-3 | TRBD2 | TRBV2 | TGTGCCAGCAGTGGGGGTAGCGGGGGATTGACAGATACGCAGTATTTT | CASSGGSGGLTDTQYF
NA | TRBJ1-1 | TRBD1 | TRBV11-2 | TGTGCCAGCAGCCCACTCGACAGGGGAAGGACAAACACTGAAGCTTTCTTT | CASSPLDRGRTNTEAFF
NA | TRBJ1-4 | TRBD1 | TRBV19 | TGTGCCAGTAGTCCCTCCGGGACAGGGCCTGAAAAACTGTTTTTT | CASSPSGTGPEKLFF
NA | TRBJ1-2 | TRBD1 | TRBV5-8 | TGTGCCAGCAGGACAGGGCTCACCCGGGGGGGCTACACCTTC | CASRTGLTRGGYTF
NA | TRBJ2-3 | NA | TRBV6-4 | TGTGCCAGCAGACAGGATCGTTACACAGATACGCAGTATTTT | CASRQDRYTDTQYF
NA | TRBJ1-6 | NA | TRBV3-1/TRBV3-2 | TGTGCCAGCAGCTTCCTTTTAGAACCCCTCCACTTT | CASSFLLEPLHF
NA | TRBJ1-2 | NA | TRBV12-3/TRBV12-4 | TGTGCCAGCAGTTTAAACGGGATGTATGGCTACACCTTC | CASSLNGMYGYTF
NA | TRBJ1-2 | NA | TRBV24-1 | TGTGCCACCAGTGACCTAACCGACAGTGGTGGCTACACCTTC | CATSDLTDSGGYTF
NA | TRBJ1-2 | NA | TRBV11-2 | TGTGCCAGCAGCCCAAGTACAACGGGGGGCTACACCTTC | CASSPSTTGGYTF
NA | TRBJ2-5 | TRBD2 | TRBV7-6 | TGTGCCAGCAGCTGGGGGGGAGGGTCTGGAGAGACCCAGTACTTC | CASSWGGGSGETQYF
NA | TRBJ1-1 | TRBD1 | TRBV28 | TGTGCCAGCAGCCTGGACAGGGAAGCTTTCTTT | CASSLDREAFF
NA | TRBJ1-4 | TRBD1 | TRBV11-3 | TGTGCCAGCAGCAACCGACAGGGGCCCAGTGAAAAACTGTTTTTT | CASSNRQGPSEKLFF
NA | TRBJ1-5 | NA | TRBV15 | TGTGCCACCAGCAGGGCGGTAGGTAATCAGCCCCAGCATTTT | CATSRAVGNQPQHF
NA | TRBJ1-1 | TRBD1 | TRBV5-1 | TGCGCCAGCAGCAGTACAGGGGGCACTGAAGCTTTCTTT | CASSSTGGTEAFF
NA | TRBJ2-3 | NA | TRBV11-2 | TGTGCCAGCAGCTTAGTGAGGTTTACGCAGTATTTT | CASSLVRFTQYF
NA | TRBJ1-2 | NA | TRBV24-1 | TGTGCCACCAGTGATCGTGGAACAGATACAGGGAAAATTGACTATGGCTACACCTTC | CATSDRGTDTGKIDYGYTF
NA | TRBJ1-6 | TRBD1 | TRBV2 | TGTGCCAGCAATCGAGACAGGGCGAATTCACCCCTCCACTTT | CASNRDRANSPLHF
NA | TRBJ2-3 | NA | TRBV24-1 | TGTGCCACCAGTGATTTTAAAGATACGCAGTATTTT | CATSDFKDTQYF
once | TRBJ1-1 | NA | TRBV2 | TGTGCCAGCAGTGAAAGTGTAGTCTCTGAAGCTTTCTTT | CASSESVVSEAFF
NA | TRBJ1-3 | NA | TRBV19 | TGTGCCAGTATCCCATCACAGGGACCAAACACCATATATTTT | CASIPSQGPNTIYF
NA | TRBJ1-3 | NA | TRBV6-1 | TGTGCCAGCAGTGACGGTCAGCGGATTGGAAACACCATATATTTT | CASSDGQRIGNTIYF
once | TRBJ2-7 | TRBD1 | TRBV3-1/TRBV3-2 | TGTGCCAGCAGCCAAAGGGGACAGGGAGCCTACGAGCAGTACTTC | CASSQRGQGAYEQYF